Below are 9 T cell receptor beta chains sequenced from a single sample in a study of T-cell memory formation after mild COVID-19. TCRdb re-analysed the 5' RACE reads in MiXCR, keeping a single row per CDR3 protein. Seen here are 540,000 or so distinct CDR3 sequences, about 20% observed once, and the top ten hold approximately 12%. What was sequenced was PBMCs or a T cell subset sorted from them (not recorded which). The origin of the receptors is an adult woman who had mild COVID-19 (a few samples of this study predate the infection). Cell type and time point are not known.

The V call is TRBV6-5, the J call TRBJ1-2; tentative D call: TRBD1 (5 bases). The CDR3 has 14 residues. The V gene's germline CDR1 is MNHEY and CDR2 SVGAGI. The ends were cut back, 0 bases at V and 7 bases at J, with 12 bases in the middle. The CDR3 region is CASSYSPGRSGYTF. The CDR3, as DNA: TGTGCCAGCAGTTACTCCCCAGGGAGAAGTGGCTACACCTTC.

This sequence joins TRBV7-6 and TRBJ2-3; the match to TRBD2 covers 13 bases. The germline CDR1 and CDR2 sequences are SGHVS and FNYEAQ. V was clipped by 5 bases and J by 0 bases; unmatched bases: 8. This CDR3 spans 18 amino acids. In nucleotides, the CDR3 is TGTGCCAGCAGCCCAGGACTAGCGGGGGTTCTTAGCACAGATACGCAGTATTTT. Protein product: CASSPGLAGVLSTDTQYF.

V usage is TRBV19 and J usage is TRBJ2-7; 7 positions match TRBD2. Germline loops: CDR1 LNHDA, CDR2 SQIVND (reference sequence). The CDR3 extends over 15 amino acids. Trimming at V came to 4 bases and at J to 0 bases, leaving 6 bases not matched to a gene. In DNA, the CDR3 is TGTGCCAGTAGTAATAGCGGGTTCGTCTCCTACGAGCAGTACTTC. It specifies CASSNSGFVSYEQYF.

The gene calls are TRBV9 and TRBJ2-1, with 7 positions matching TRBD2. The V segment lost 2 bases and the J segment 4 bases; nucleotides outside the gene matches: 6. Germline V CDR1 and CDR2: SGDLS, YYNGEE. The CDR3 consists of 15 residues. CDR3 nucleotides: TGTGCCAGCAGCGTCGGCGGGGGAGGATACAATGAGCAGTTCTTC. As protein: CASSVGGGGYNEQFF. The complete variable domain, with remaining parts taken from reference TRBV9 and TRBJ2-1, reads DSGVTQTPKHLITATGQRVTLRCSPRSGDLSVYWYQQSLDQGLQFLIQYYNGEERAKGNILERFSAQQFPDLHSELNLSSLELGDSALYFCASSVGGGGYNEQFFGPGTRLTVL.

This clonotype turned up a few times. V gene TRBV6-1 combines with J gene TRBJ2-7; 7 nucleotides agree with TRBD2. Germline CDR1 MNHNS, CDR2 SASEGT. The ends lost 8 bases at V and 1 base at J; junction bases unmatched: 8. The CDR3 runs 14 residues. The CDR3 coding sequence is TGTGCCAGCTGCGCGGGGGTAGAGTCCTACGAGCAGTACTTC. Protein: CASCAGVESYEQYF.

This clonotype has just a few counts. The chain carries TRBV3-1 and TRBJ1-1; a possible D gene is TRBD1 (6 bases). Trimming left V 3 bases short and J 11 bases short, with 13 bases between. There are 12 residues in the CDR3. Germline CDR1 reads LGHDT; CDR2 reads YNNKEL (reference sequence). The CDR3 bases are TGTGCCAGCAGCCAGGGACGGGACATGGCTTTCTTT. It translates to CASSQGRDMAFF.

The chain is built from TRBV27 and TRBJ2-5; the D gene could be TRBD1 or TRBD2 (6 bases each). Germline CDR1 reads MNHEY; CDR2 reads SMNVEV (reference sequence). The CDR3 runs to 12 residues. Trimming removed 4 bases at V and 7 bases at J, with 10 bases between. CDR3 residues: CASSSQGGTQYF. DNA for the CDR3: TGTGCCAGCAGTTCACAGGGAGGGACCCAGTACTTC.

The chain combines TRBV7-8 with TRBJ1-2; weak D call: TRBD1 (5 bases). Germline-derived CDR1 and CDR2 are SGHVS and FQNEAQ. The CDR3 contains 15 residues. V shed 2 bases and J shed 1 base, with 11 bases lying between them. The CDR3 region is CASSLHPGDNYGYTF. As DNA, the CDR3 is TGTGCCAGCAGCTTACACCCGGGGGATAACTATGGCTACACCTTC. The whole variable domain, filled in from reference TRBV7-8 and TRBJ1-2, reads GAGVSQSPRYKVAKRGQDVALRCDPISGHVSLFWYQQALGQGPEFLTYFQNEAQLDKSGLPSDRFFAERPEGSVSTLKIQRTQQEDSAVYLCASSLHPGDNYGYTFGSGTRLTVV.

This clonotype was counted between two and nine times. The V gene is TRBV2, the J gene TRBJ2-7, with TRBD2 matching 13 bases. This CDR3 has 16 residues. With V trimmed by 8 bases and J by 3 bases, 10 bases remained unmatched. Germline CDR1 reads SNHLY; CDR2 reads FYNNEI. CDR3 coding DNA: TGTGCCAGCCTGACTAGCGGGGGGCATAAAGTCTACGAGCAGTACTTC. Its protein product is CASLTSGGHKVYEQYF.